This section outlines one T cell receptor (beta chain) sequence together with its context. This entry comes from a study of CD8 T cells in Susac syndrome. An amount of RNA that ranged from roughly 0.5 to 1 ug was reverse transcribed with random hexamers. TCRdb reprocessed the immunoSEQ multiplex PCR reads via MiXCR and lists one record per CDR3 protein. The sample lists roughly 130,000 distinct CDR3 sequences, 90% to 95% occurring once. The V gene end was trimmed by 0 bases and the J gene end by 2 bases; junction bases not matched to a gene: 12. The CDR3 is 18 amino acids. Germline CDR1 reads SGHRS; CDR2 reads YFSETQ. From blood CD8+ and CD4+ T cells, TCR beta sequences were generated. While CD8+ and CD4+ T cells were isolated negatively, TEMRA cells were enriched by FACS.

This chain connects TRBV5-1 to TRBJ2-5; 8 bases align to TRBD2. Material for sequencing was CD4+ T cells from PBMCs. The TCR was taken from a human donor in good health. The CDR3 sequence: CASSLVGGGAGAQETQYF. The CDR3 bases are TGCGCCAGCAGCTTGGTCGGGGGAGGAGCGGGAGCGCAAGAGACCCAGTACTTC.